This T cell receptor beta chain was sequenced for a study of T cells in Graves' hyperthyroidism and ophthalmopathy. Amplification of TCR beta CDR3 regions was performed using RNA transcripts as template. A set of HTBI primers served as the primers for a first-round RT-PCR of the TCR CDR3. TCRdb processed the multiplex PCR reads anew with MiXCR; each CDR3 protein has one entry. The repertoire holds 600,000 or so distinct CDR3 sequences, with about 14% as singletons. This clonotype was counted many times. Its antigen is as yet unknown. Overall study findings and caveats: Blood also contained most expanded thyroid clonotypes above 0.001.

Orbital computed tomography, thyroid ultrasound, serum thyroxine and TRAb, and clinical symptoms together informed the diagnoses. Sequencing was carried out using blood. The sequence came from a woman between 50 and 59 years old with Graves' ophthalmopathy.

CDR3: CAWSKREGPGIQYF. In DNA form, the CDR3 reads TGTGCCTGGAGTAAGCGGGAGGGCCCGGGCATTCAGTACTTC. J is TRBJ2-4 and V is TRBV30; 10 bases agree with TRBD2. V was pared by 2 bases and J by 9 bases, with 7 bases of the junction left unmatched. This CDR3 contains 14 residues. Germline V CDR1 and CDR2: GTSNPN, SVGIG (reference sequence).